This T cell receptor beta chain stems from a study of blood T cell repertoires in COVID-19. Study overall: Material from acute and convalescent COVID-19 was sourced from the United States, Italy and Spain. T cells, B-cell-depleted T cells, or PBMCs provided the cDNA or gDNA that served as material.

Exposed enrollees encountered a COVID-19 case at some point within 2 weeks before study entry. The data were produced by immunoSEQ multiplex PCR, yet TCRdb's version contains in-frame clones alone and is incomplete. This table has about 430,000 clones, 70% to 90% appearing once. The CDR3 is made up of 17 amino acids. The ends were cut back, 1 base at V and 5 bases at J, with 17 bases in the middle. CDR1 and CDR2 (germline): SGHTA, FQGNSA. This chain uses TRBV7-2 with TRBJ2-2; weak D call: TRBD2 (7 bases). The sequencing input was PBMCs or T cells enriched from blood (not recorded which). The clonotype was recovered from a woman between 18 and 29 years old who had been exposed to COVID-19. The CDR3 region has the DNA TGTGCCAGCAGCTTAGAGATTGGGGGGGCCGGAACCGGGGAGCTGTTTTTT. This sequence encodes CASSLEIGGAGTGELFF.